A selection of T cell receptor beta chains follows, all from one sample in a study of blood T cell repertoires in COVID-19. Profiled with immunoSEQ multiplex PCR; TCRdb holds only in-frame clones, not every one. This sample carries more than 90,000 clones, roughly four fifths of them seen once, and the ten largest clones take around 2.5%. The material sequenced was peripheral blood. The receptor source for this set is a man over 45 with acute or convalescent COVID-19. Both conserved end residues are part of each CDR3. D genes are given only for firm matches. Not every row has a clone size; where given, it reads once, few, many or a size class.

>.|.|TRBV5-5|TRBJ2-1
TGTGCCAGCAGCTTGGGACCGGGAAAGAGCTCCTACAATGAGCAGTTCTTC
CASSLGPGKSSYNEQFF
>TRBD1|.|TRBV27|TRBJ2-7
TGTGCCACGTCCATTCGGACAGGGAACTCCTACGAGCAGTACTTC
CATSIRTGNSYEQYF
>.|.|TRBV7-6|TRBJ2-7
TGTGCCAGCAGCTTCCATCCCCCAGGGAAGAACGAGCAGTACTTC
CASSFHPPGKNEQYF
>TRBD1|.|TRBV28|TRBJ1-1
TGTGCCAGCAGATCGGGACAGGGCATGAACACTGAAGCTTTCTTT
CASRSGQGMNTEAFF
>TRBD1|many|TRBV7-8|TRBJ1-3
TGTGCCAGCAGCTTAGGGACAGGAGGAAACACCATATATTTT
CASSLGTGGNTIYF
>.|once|TRBV7-9|TRBJ2-7
TGTGCCAGCAGCTTATTCATAGCGGTTCAATGGGAGCAGTACTTC
CASSLFIAVQWEQYF
>TRBD1|few|TRBV5-5|TRBJ1-2
TGTGCCAGCACCACGGGACAGGCTAACTATGGCTACACCTTC
CASTTGQANYGYTF
>.|.|TRBV6-5|TRBJ2-2
TGTGCCAGCAGTCCCGCTTACGGGAACACCGGGGAGCTGTTTTTT
CASSPAYGNTGELFF
>.|once|TRBV10-2|TRBJ2-3
TGCGCCAGCAGTGAGACTCCGGGTAGCGGCCGCACAGATACGCAGTATTTT
CASSETPGSGRTDTQYF
>TRBD1|once|TRBV5-6|TRBJ2-5
TGTGCCAGCAGTCGTCCGGGACAGGGGAGCCAAGAGACCCAGTACTTC
CASSRPGQGSQETQYF